Sequencing of this T cell receptor beta chain was carried out in a study of vaccination and CD4 T cells after COVID-19. About the study: Post-COVID specimens were obtained a median 101 days after diagnosis (range 35 to 161). General study results and limits: Median reactive clonotypes, those recognizing SARS-CoV-2, rose from 21 to 38, not significantly.

The Oncomine TCR Beta short-read assay was what sequenced the DNA obtained from cultured CD4+ T cells. TCRdb reprocessed the PCR reads via MiXCR and lists one record per CDR3 protein. The data show roughly 12,000 distinct CDR3 sequences, around 80% seen once. CDR1 is KGHSH and CDR2 is LQKENI in the germline V gene. This CDR3 spans 14 amino acids. V was shortened by 7 bases and J by 7 bases, with 20 bases between the two germline ends. The sample's treatment: roughly 10-day PBMC culture with coronavirus spike peptide pools or control peptides (ViraFEST assay). A word on this clonotype: What it binds is not known.

Sequencing was done on a sample of CD4+ T cells from blood, cultured in vitro. V is TRBV18 and J is TRBJ2-7, with a weak D call TRBD2 (6 bases). This receptor was identified in a human donor who had recovered from COVID-19. The CDR3 DNA reads TGTGCCAGCTTCGAACTAGGAGGGTCGAGAGAGCAGTACTTC. It codes for CASFELGGSREQYF.